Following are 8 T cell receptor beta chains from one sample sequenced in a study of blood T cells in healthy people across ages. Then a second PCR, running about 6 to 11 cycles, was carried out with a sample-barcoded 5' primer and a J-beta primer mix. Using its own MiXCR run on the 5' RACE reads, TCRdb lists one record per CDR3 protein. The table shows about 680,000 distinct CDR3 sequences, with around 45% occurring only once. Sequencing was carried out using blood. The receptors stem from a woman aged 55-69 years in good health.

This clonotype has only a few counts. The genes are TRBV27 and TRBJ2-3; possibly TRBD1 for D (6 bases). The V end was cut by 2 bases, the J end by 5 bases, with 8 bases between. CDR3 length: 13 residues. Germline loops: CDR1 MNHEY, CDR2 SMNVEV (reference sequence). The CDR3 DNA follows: TGTGCCAGCAGTTTAGGGGGCAGAGATACGCAGTATTTT. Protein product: CASSLGGRDTQYF.

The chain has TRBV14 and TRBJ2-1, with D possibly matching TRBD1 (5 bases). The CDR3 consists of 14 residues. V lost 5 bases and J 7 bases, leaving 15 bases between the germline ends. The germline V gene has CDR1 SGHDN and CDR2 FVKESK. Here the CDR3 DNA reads TGTGCCAGCAGCGCGAGGACATTCCGTAATGAGCAGTTCTTC. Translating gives CASSARTFRNEQFF.

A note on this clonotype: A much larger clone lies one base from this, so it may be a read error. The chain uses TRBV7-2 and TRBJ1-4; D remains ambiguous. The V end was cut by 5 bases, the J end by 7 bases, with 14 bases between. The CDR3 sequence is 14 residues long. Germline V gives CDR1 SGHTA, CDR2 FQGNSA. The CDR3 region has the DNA TGTGCCAGCAGCGTAGGAGGTAGCGCTGAAAAACTGTTTTTT. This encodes CASSVGGSAEKLFF.

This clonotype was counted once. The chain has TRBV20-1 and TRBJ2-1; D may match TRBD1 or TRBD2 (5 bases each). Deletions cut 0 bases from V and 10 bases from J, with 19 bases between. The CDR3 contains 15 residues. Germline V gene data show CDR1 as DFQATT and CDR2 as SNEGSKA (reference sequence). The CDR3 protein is CSARDYGTSPTEQFF. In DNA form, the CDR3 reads TGCAGTGCTAGAGACTATGGGACCTCCCCCACGGAGCAGTTCTTC.

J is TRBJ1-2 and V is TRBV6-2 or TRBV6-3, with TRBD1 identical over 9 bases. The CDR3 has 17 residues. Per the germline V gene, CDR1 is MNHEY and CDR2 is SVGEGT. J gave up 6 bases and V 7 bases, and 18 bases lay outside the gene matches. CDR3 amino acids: CASTDIAGTGSGDGYTF. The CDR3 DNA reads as TGTGCCAGCACCGACATCGCCGGGACAGGGAGCGGAGATGGCTACACCTTC.

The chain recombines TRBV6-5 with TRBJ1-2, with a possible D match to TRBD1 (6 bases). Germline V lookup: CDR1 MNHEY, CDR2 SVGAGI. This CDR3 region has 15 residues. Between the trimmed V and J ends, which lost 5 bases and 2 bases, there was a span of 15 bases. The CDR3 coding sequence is TGTGCCAGCAGTAACAGCAAAACAGGGAACTATGGCTACACCTTC. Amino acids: CASSNSKTGNYGYTF.

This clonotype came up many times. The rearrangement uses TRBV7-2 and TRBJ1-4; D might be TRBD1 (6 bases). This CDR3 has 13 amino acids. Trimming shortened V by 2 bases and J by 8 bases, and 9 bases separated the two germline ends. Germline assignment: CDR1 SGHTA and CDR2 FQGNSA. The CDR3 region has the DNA TGTGCCAGCAGCTTAACAGGGTACGAAAAACTGTTTTTT. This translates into CASSLTGYEKLFF.

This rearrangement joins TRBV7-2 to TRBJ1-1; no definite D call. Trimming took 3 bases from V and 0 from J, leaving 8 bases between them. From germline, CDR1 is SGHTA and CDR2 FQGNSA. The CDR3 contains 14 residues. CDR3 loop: CASSFRAMNTEAFF. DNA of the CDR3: TGTGCCAGCAGCTTTAGAGCCATGAACACTGAAGCTTTCTTT.